The rows below give T cell receptor beta chains drawn from one sample of a study of blood T cell repertoires in COVID-19. Sequenced by immunoSEQ multiplex PCR; TCRdb stores in-frame clones only, minus some. The data show 100,000 to 150,000 clones, with 70% to 85% seen just once and over 15% held by the top ten. Specimen: peripheral blood. The receptors come from a woman aged 50 to 60 with acute or convalescent COVID-19. Each CDR3 is given with its conserved first and last residue. The D gene is left open where the match is weak. Clone size is not always given. Where it is, it says once, few, many or a class for expanded clones.

V: TRBV5-5
J: TRBJ1-4
D: TRBD1
size: NA
DNA: TGTGCCAGCAGCTCTGCACAGGGGTACGAAAAACTGTTTTTT
CDR3: CASSSAQGYEKLFF

V: TRBV7-9
J: TRBJ1-2
D: NA
size: NA
DNA: TGTGCCAGCAGTTCTTATGGTTGGCTTTCTCATGGCTACACCTTC
CDR3: CASSSYGWLSHGYTF

V: TRBV5-1
J: TRBJ2-2
D: NA
size: NA
DNA: TGCGCCAGCAGCTTGTTGCTAGCAGGCACCGGGGAGCTGTTTTTT
CDR3: CASSLLLAGTGELFF

V: TRBV11-3
J: TRBJ2-2
D: TRBD1
size: NA
DNA: TGTGCCAGCAGCCTGGGACAGGGGGAGACCGGGGAGCTGTTTTTT
CDR3: CASSLGQGETGELFF

V: TRBV4-1
J: TRBJ2-7
D: NA
size: once
DNA: TGCGCCAGCAGCCAATTAAGTGGGGCCACCTACGAGCAGTACTTC
CDR3: CASSQLSGATYEQYF

V: TRBV30
J: TRBJ2-2
D: NA
size: once
DNA: TGTGCCTGGAGTGTACTGAGGAACACCGGGGAGCTGTTTTTT
CDR3: CAWSVLRNTGELFF

V: TRBV6-1
J: TRBJ2-7
D: NA
size: NA
DNA: TGTGCCACCGCTCTTAAGAGCTACGAGCAGTACTTC
CDR3: CATALKSYEQYF

V: TRBV19
J: TRBJ1-1
D: NA
size: NA
DNA: TGTGCCAGTAGTATTACGGTCAACACTGAAGCTTTCTTT
CDR3: CASSITVNTEAFF

V: TRBV2
J: TRBJ1-6
D: NA
size: NA
DNA: TGTGCCAGCAGTTATCGGACAAATAATTCACCCCTCCACTTT
CDR3: CASSYRTNNSPLHF

V: TRBV3-1/TRBV3-2
J: TRBJ1-6
D: NA
size: NA
DNA: TGTGCCAGCAGCCAGTTCGATCAGAATAATTCACCCCTCCACTTT
CDR3: CASSQFDQNNSPLHF

V: TRBV29-1
J: TRBJ2-1
D: NA
size: once
DNA: TGCAGCGTTGATACGGGTTCCCGGAATGAGCAGTTCTTC
CDR3: CSVDTGSRNEQFF

V: TRBV12-3/TRBV12-4
J: TRBJ1-1
D: NA
size: NA
DNA: TGTGCCAGCAGTTTCGGGTCCCGGACTGAAGCTTTCTTT
CDR3: CASSFGSRTEAFF

V: TRBV18
J: TRBJ1-2
D: NA
size: NA
DNA: TGTGCCAGCTCCCCGGGACAAACTAGCGCCGGCTACACCTTC
CDR3: CASSPGQTSAGYTF

V: TRBV24-1
J: TRBJ2-1
D: TRBD1
size: medium-sized
DNA: TGTGCCACCAGCAGAACGACAGGGCGGAATGAGCAGTTCTTC
CDR3: CATSRTTGRNEQFF

V: TRBV12-3/TRBV12-4
J: TRBJ2-2
D: TRBD1
size: NA
DNA: TGTGCCAGCAGTCTGACAGGGACCGGGGAGCTGTTTTTT
CDR3: CASSLTGTGELFF

V: TRBV7-6
J: TRBJ2-2
D: NA
size: NA
DNA: TGTGCCAGCAGCTTAGAGCGAGGGCGGTATACGGACACCGGGGAGCTGTTTTTT
CDR3: CASSLERGRYTDTGELFF

V: TRBV7-2
J: TRBJ1-1
D: NA
size: NA
DNA: TGTGCCAGCAGCTTAAGCCCTAGCACTGAAGCTTTCTTT
CDR3: CASSLSPSTEAFF

V: TRBV6-1
J: TRBJ2-5
D: NA
size: NA
DNA: TGTGCCAGCAGTGAGGTTGGCCGACAAGAGACCCAGTACTTC
CDR3: CASSEVGRQETQYF

V: TRBV2
J: TRBJ2-1
D: NA
size: NA
DNA: TGTGCCAGCCACCAGCAGACTTACAATGAGCAGTTCTTC
CDR3: CASHQQTYNEQFF

V: TRBV10-1
J: TRBJ2-3
D: TRBD2
size: NA
DNA: TGCGCCAGCAGTAAGACCGGGACTAGCGGGGAGGATACGCAGTATTTT
CDR3: CASSKTGTSGEDTQYF

V: TRBV29-1
J: TRBJ1-2
D: TRBD1
size: NA
DNA: TGCAGCGTTGAAACAGGGGGCCTCTATGGCTACACCTTC
CDR3: CSVETGGLYGYTF

V: TRBV2
J: TRBJ2-6
D: TRBD1
size: NA
DNA: TGTGCCAGGAGTCAGGGGGCGCCTTCTGGGGCCAACGTCCTGACTTTC
CDR3: CARSQGAPSGANVLTF

V: TRBV6-1
J: TRBJ2-7
D: NA
size: many
DNA: TGTGCCAGCAGTGACAAGCAGGGATACGAGCAGTACTTC
CDR3: CASSDKQGYEQYF

V: TRBV9
J: TRBJ1-2
D: NA
size: few
DNA: TGTGCCAGCAGCTTAAGGAACAGGCCTCAATCTGGCTACACCTTC
CDR3: CASSLRNRPQSGYTF

V: TRBV6-4
J: TRBJ2-7
D: TRBD2
size: NA
DNA: TGTGCCAGCAGTGAGCAGGGAGGGCACGAGCAGTACTTC
CDR3: CASSEQGGHEQYF

V: TRBV19
J: TRBJ1-1
D: TRBD1
size: NA
DNA: TGTGCCAGTAGTATGGACAGGGAAGGGAACACTGAAGCTTTCTTT
CDR3: CASSMDREGNTEAFF

V: TRBV5-1
J: TRBJ1-1
D: TRBD1
size: NA
DNA: TGCGCCAGCAGCTTCGCAGGGGGCTCGAGTACTGAAGCTTTCTTT
CDR3: CASSFAGGSSTEAFF